Below, 30 T cell receptor beta chains from the same sample are listed, as sequenced in a study of human T cells and chemical hapten exposure. The total RNA was obtained from whole blood that was not fractionated. TCRdb analysed the 5' RACE reads with MiXCR anew, one entry per CDR3 protein. Of tens of thousands of distinct CDR3 sequences in the sample, roughly 8% were seen once. The receptors shown here come from a male donor in good health.

V is TRBV6-5 and J is TRBJ2-2; no reliable D call. Trimming left V 7 bases short and J 6 bases short, with 6 bases between. From germline, CDR1 is MNHEY and CDR2 SVGAGI. The CDR3 has 11 residues. CDR3 coding DNA: TGTGCCAGCACAAGCGCCGGGGAGCTGTTTTTT. Its translation is CASTSAGELFF.

The chain carries TRBV3-1 and TRBJ1-2; TRBD1 matches 9 bases. The CDR3 sequence is 15 residues long. Looked up from germline, CDR1 is LGHDT and CDR2 is YNNKEL (reference sequence). V was pared by 4 bases and J by 7 bases, with 10 bases of the junction left unmatched. DNA for the CDR3: TGTGCCAGCAGCCCGGAGGGACAGGGACTTGGTGGCTACACCTTC. Translating gives CASSPEGQGLGGYTF.

This clonotype came up many times. The V gene is TRBV12-3 or TRBV12-4, the J gene TRBJ1-1, with 11 bases fitting TRBD1. Trimming took 6 bases from V and 4 from J; bases not matched to a gene: 4. This CDR3 contains 14 residues. CDR3 DNA: TGTGCCAGCAGACCGGGACAGGGGGTCACTGAAGCTTTCTTT. Protein product: CASRPGQGVTEAFF.

The chain joins TRBV12-3 or TRBV12-4 to TRBJ2-4; 8 positions agree with TRBD1. The length of the CDR3 is 20 residues. The J segment lost 0 bases and the V segment lost 0 bases, leaving 13 bases of the junction unmatched. CDR3 loop: CASSLATRFGTGVAKNIQYF. The CDR3 DNA sequence: TGTGCCAGCAGTTTAGCGACCAGGTTTGGGACAGGCGTAGCCAAAAACATTCAGTACTTC.

This clonotype was recorded at least ten times. This chain joins TRBV11-2 and TRBJ2-1; D is possibly TRBD1 or TRBD2 (5 bases each). Per germline, CDR1 SGHAT and CDR2 FQNNGV. This CDR3 spans 13 amino acids. V dropped 5 bases and J dropped 14 bases, with 19 bases sitting between them. CDR3 DNA sequence: TGTGCCAGCAGCCTACTCGAAGGCTTGGGGGAGTTCTTC. This codes for CASSLLEGLGEFF. The full variable domain, with the rest looked up from reference TRBV11-2 and TRBJ2-1, is EAGVAQSPRYKIIEKRQSVAFWCNPISGHATLYWYQQILGQGPKLLIQFQNNGVVDDSQLPKDRFSAERLKGVDSTLKIQPAKLEDSAVYLCASSLLEGLGEFFGPGTRLTVL.

The chain is built from TRBV3-1 and TRBJ1-1; a weak D match, TRBD1 (5 bases). The germline V and J ends were trimmed by 0 bases and 8 bases, with 13 bases remaining between them. The CDR3 runs to 14 residues. Germline V gene sequence: CDR1 LGHDT, CDR2 YNNKEL (reference sequence). The CDR3 DNA sequence: TGTGCCAGCAGCCAAGAGCAGGCCAGGGACGAAGCTTTCTTT. As protein: CASSQEQARDEAFF.

V gene TRBV20-1 combines with J gene TRBJ2-7; perhaps TRBD2 as D (7 bases). V was pared by 7 bases and J by 2 bases, with 18 bases between. The CDR3 consists of 14 residues. Germline V gene lookup returns CDR1 DFQATT and CDR2 SNEGSKA (reference sequence). The CDR3 reads CSVHPRGLTYEQYF. For the CDR3, the DNA is TGCAGTGTTCACCCCAGGGGACTAACCTACGAGCAGTACTTC.

As for this clonotype: This may stem from a read error, because a much larger clone lies one nucleotide away. The chain employs TRBV4-3 and TRBJ2-7; 10 bases are a match to TRBD1. Trimming at V came to 1 base and at J to 5 bases, leaving 5 bases not matched to a gene. The CDR3 has 15 amino acids. Germline CDR1 LGHNA, CDR2 YSLEER. CDR3 sequence reads: CASSQGGDRGHEQYF. The DNA for the CDR3 is TGCGCCAGCAGCCAAGGTGGGGACAGGGGTCACGAGCAGTACTTC.

This clonotype appeared a few times. The chain couples TRBV20-1 to TRBJ1-2; tentative D call: TRBD1 (6 bases). V lost 0 bases and J 8 bases, leaving 22 bases between the germline ends. The germline V gene has CDR1 DFQATT and CDR2 SNEGSKA (reference sequence). The CDR3 is 16 amino acids. CDR3: CSARDSWGLNRGGYTF. The CDR3 DNA reads TGCAGTGCTAGAGATTCGTGGGGGCTCAATAGGGGAGGCTACACCTTC.

This clonotype was detected ten times or more. The V and J genes are TRBV27 and TRBJ2-3; the D call may be TRBD1 or TRBD2 (6 bases each). The CDR3 runs to 19 residues. From germline, CDR1 is MNHEY and CDR2 SMNVEV (reference sequence). Trimming shortened V by 0 bases and J by 1 base, and 20 bases separated the two germline ends. CDR3 bases: TGTGCCAGCAGTTTATCGACGTGGGGGGCACAGCCGCGCACAGATACGCAGTATTTT. It codes for CASSLSTWGAQPRTDTQYF.

This clonotype was seen many times. The V and J genes are TRBV3-1 and TRBJ2-3, with no clear D. The germline V gene encodes CDR1 LGHDT and CDR2 YNNKEL (reference sequence). With 4 bases removed from V and 5 bases from J, the gap between germline ends came to 10 bases. CDR3 length: 13 amino acids. The CDR3: CASSLPDGDTQYF. CDR3 sequence (DNA): TGTGCCAGCAGCCTCCCCGACGGAGATACGCAGTATTTT.

The chain couples TRBV5-5 to TRBJ1-5; D might be TRBD1 (6 bases). The V and J ends lost 0 bases and 4 bases respectively, with 20 bases between them. Germline-derived CDR1 and CDR2 are SGHKS and YYEKEE (reference sequence). This CDR3 is 18 amino acids long. The CDR3 region has the DNA TGTGCCAGCAGCTTGGCGGCGGATCCGGGGGCGAATAATCAGCCCCAGCATTTT. It codes for CASSLAADPGANNQPQHF.

This clonotype appeared many times. The rearrangement joins TRBV6-5 to TRBJ2-7; D is perhaps TRBD1 (6 bases). From germline, CDR1 is MNHEY and CDR2 SVGAGI. The CDR3 length is 13 residues. With 2 bases removed from V and 2 bases from J, the gap between germline ends came to 7 bases. For the CDR3, the DNA is TGTGCCAGCAGTTACGACAGGACCTACGAGCAGTACTTC. It codes for CASSYDRTYEQYF.

This clonotype was seen a few times. A read error may account for a junction end that differs from germline. This chain uses TRBV20-1 with TRBJ1-2, with D perhaps matching TRBD1 (5 bases). Germline assignment: CDR1 DFQATT and CDR2 SNEGSKA (reference sequence). This CDR3 region has 16 residues. CDR3 DNA sequence: TGCAGTGCTAGAGACTATGGGGACCCAGATCACTATAGCTACACCTTC. Translating gives CSARDYGDPDHYSYTF.

This clonotype has a handful of counts. V and J are TRBV2 and TRBJ1-5; the D gene is possibly TRBD1 (5 bases). The CDR3 length is 14 residues. Germline-derived CDR1 and CDR2 are SNHLY and FYNNEI. The V end was cut by 4 bases, the J end by 3 bases, with 10 bases between. CDR3 loop: CASSAGQINQPQHF. The CDR3, as DNA: TGTGCCAGCAGTGCGGGGCAGATCAATCAGCCCCAGCATTTT.

This clonotype was found a few times. The chain carries TRBV6-2 or TRBV6-3 and TRBJ1-5, with TRBD1 matching 8 bases. Germline CDR1 is MNHEY and CDR2 is SVGEGT. V lost 7 bases and J lost 7; bases outside the gene matches: 12. The CDR3 length is 15 residues. CDR3 DNA: TGTGCCAGCACTGACCCCCTGACAGGGGACCAGCCCCAGCATTTT. Its protein is CASTDPLTGDQPQHF.

The chain carries TRBV21-1 and TRBJ2-7; the table assigns TRBD1, which was not confirmed against the DNA. TRBV21-1 is a known pseudogene. The CDR3 extends over 15 amino acids. The CDR3 protein is CASSKAPGLSYEQYF. CDR3 DNA sequence: TGTGCCAGCAGCAAAGCCCCGGGTTTATCCTACGAGCAGTACTTC.

The chain links TRBV28 to TRBJ2-5, with 10 bases identical to TRBD1. V lost 2 bases and J lost 6; bases outside the gene matches: 9. The CDR3 has 16 amino acids. Germline CDR1 is MDHEN and CDR2 is SYDVKM. As DNA, the CDR3 is TGTGCCAGCAGTTTAGGAGGGACAGGGGAACAAAAGACCCAGTACTTC. This codes for CASSLGGTGEQKTQYF.

This clonotype appeared many times. The CDR3 DNA reads TGTGCCAGCAGTGTCTCCCGACAGGGGCGCCATCAGCCCCAGCATTTT. It is translated as CASSVSRQGRHQPQHF. The chain uses TRBV2 and TRBJ1-5; 8 positions agree with TRBD1. This CDR3 is 16 amino acids long. Germline CDR1 reads SNHLY; CDR2 reads FYNNEI. The V and J ends lost 4 bases and 5 bases, in that order; junction bases with no gene match: 10.

The chain links TRBV10-2 to TRBJ1-2; maybe TRBD1 (6 bases). Trimming cost V 4 bases and J 2 bases, with 11 bases left between them. This CDR3 is 14 amino acids long. CDR1 and CDR2 from the germline V gene are WSHSY and SAAADI. The CDR3 nucleotides read TGCGCCAGCAGTGCCGACAGGCTAAACTATGGCTACACCTTC. This gives the protein CASSADRLNYGYTF.

This clonotype was seen ten or more times. The chain links TRBV19 to TRBJ2-1; D might be TRBD2 (6 bases). CDR3 length: 16 amino acids. CDR1 is LNHDA and CDR2 is SQIVND in the germline V gene (reference sequence). V lost 5 bases and J 2 bases, leaving 16 bases between the germline ends. In DNA, the CDR3 is TGTGCCAGTAGTCGGAGGGACGTGCTGCCCTACAATGAGCAGTTCTTC. Its translation is CASSRRDVLPYNEQFF.

This clonotype was found many times. J is TRBJ2-3 and V is TRBV10-2; weak D call: TRBD2 (5 bases). V was trimmed by 0 bases and J by 2 bases, leaving 12 bases between them. The CDR3 extends over 16 amino acids. In germline, CDR1 is WSHSY, CDR2 SAAADI. The chain's CDR3 is CASSESEVFNTDTQYF. The DNA for the CDR3 is TGCGCCAGCAGTGAGTCGGAGGTCTTTAACACAGATACGCAGTATTTT.

This clonotype was found a few times. The V gene is TRBV6-1, the J gene TRBJ1-4; D unclear. The V and J ends lost 0 bases and 10 bases respectively, with 9 bases between them. Germline CDR1 MNHNS, CDR2 SASEGT. There are 13 residues in the CDR3. The CDR3 reads CASSEALVGKLFF. The CDR3 DNA sequence: TGTGCCAGCAGTGAAGCGCTTGTTGGAAAACTGTTTTTT.

This clonotype was detected many times. The CDR3 spells CASSPWDRNEQFF. The DNA for the CDR3 is TGTGCCAGCAGCCCCTGGGACCGCAATGAGCAGTTCTTC. The V and J genes are TRBV3-1 and TRBJ2-1, with D possibly being TRBD1 or TRBD2 (5 bases each). Germline values: CDR1 LGHDT, CDR2 YNNKEL (reference sequence). The CDR3 covers 13 residues. Trimming shortened V by 4 bases and J by 6 bases, and 10 bases separated the two germline ends.

This clonotype was seen a handful of times. The chain's CDR3 is CAWSVRGTTGELFF. In nucleotides, the CDR3 is TGTGCCTGGAGTGTGAGGGGAACCACCGGGGAGCTGTTTTTT. The genes are TRBV30 and TRBJ2-2; D possibly uses TRBD1 or TRBD2 (5 bases each). Per germline, CDR1 GTSNPN and CDR2 SVGIG (reference sequence). This CDR3 region has 14 residues. Trimming shortened V by 0 bases and J by 4 bases, and 9 bases separated the two germline ends.

The chain joins TRBV5-1 to TRBJ1-6, with D unclear. The V end was cut by 2 bases, the J end by 0 bases, with 9 bases between. The CDR3 loop spans 16 amino acids. The germline V gene has CDR1 SGHRS and CDR2 YFSETQ. The CDR3: CASSFGESSYNSPLHF. In DNA form, the CDR3 reads TGCGCCAGCAGCTTCGGTGAGAGCTCCTATAATTCACCCCTCCACTTT.

This clonotype was seen at least ten times. This rearrangement joins TRBV6-5 to TRBJ2-1, with 8 bases matching TRBD2. J lost 6 bases, V lost 6 bases, and 4 bases had no gene match. CDR3 length equals 13 residues. The germline V gene encodes CDR1 MNHEY and CDR2 SVGAGI. DNA of the CDR3: TGTGCCAGCAGGGGACTAGGGTCCAATGAGCAGTTCTTC. The encoded protein is CASRGLGSNEQFF.

This sequence joins TRBV6-4 and TRBJ1-2; TRBD1 aligns across 7 bases. This CDR3 is built from 15 residues. The junction had 13 bases not matched to a gene; V was cut back by 4 bases and J by 8 bases. The germline V gene encodes CDR1 MRHNA and CDR2 SNTAGT. DNA for the CDR3: TGTGCCAGCAGTGGGGACAGCTATGGAAGGGAAGGCTACACCTTC. It encodes CASSGDSYGREGYTF.

The chain combines TRBV13 with TRBJ2-3; the D gene is possibly TRBD1 (5 bases). The CDR3 is made up of 13 amino acids. Trimming removed 3 bases from V and 5 bases from J, with 9 bases in between. The germline V gene has CDR1 PRHDT and CDR2 FYEKMQ (reference sequence). CDR3 residues: CASSLDKGDTQYF. CDR3 coding DNA: TGTGCCAGCAGCTTGGACAAAGGAGATACGCAGTATTTT.

Many counts were recorded for this clonotype. This chain connects TRBV10-3 to TRBJ2-1; D gene uncertain. Trimming removed 6 bases at V and 3 bases at J, with 3 bases between. CDR1 ENHRY and CDR2 SYGVKD come from the germline V gene. CDR3 length equals 11 residues. The CDR3 nucleotides read TGTGCCATCAGGTACTACAATGAGCAGTTCTTC. Translated, it gives CAIRYYNEQFF.